In its sample, the clone carrying this T cell receptor beta chain was seen many times. RNA transcripts served as the template for amplifying TCR beta CDR3 regions. HTBI primers drove first-round RT-PCR of the TCR CDR3. TCRdb fed the multiplex PCR reads into MiXCR, producing one record per CDR3 protein. The repertoire holds 750,000 to 950,000 distinct CDR3 sequences, with about two fifths as singletons. Germline-derived CDR1 and CDR2 are SGDLS and YYNGEE. V was pared by 2 bases and J by 5 bases, with 5 bases of the junction left unmatched. The CDR3 extends over 15 amino acids. The data were taken from a study of T cells in Graves' hyperthyroidism and ophthalmopathy. About the study: The initial diagnosis was the point when peripheral blood was collected, ahead of any treatment.

The PBMCs studied were ones that came from roughly 9.4 ml fresh peripheral blood. The J gene is TRBJ2-5, the V gene TRBV9; 11 positions agree with TRBD2. The sample comprised blood. The source of this sequence is a man aged 18 to 30 with Graves' hyperthyroidism. DNA of the CDR3: TGTGCCAGCAGCGTTCTAGCGGGAGGACGTGAGACCCAGTACTTC. Translating gives CASSVLAGGRETQYF.